One sample yielded the 9 T cell receptor beta chains listed below, sequenced in a study of blood T cell repertoires in COVID-19 (dated by TCRdb to 2018 to 2021). The protocol used for the library was the immunoSEQ multiplex PCR assay. TCRdb carries this immuneACCESS record with in-frame sequences only. Its versions omit some clonotypes, under half of them owing to an unresolved V gene in the studies checked, with the rest unexplained. Counted in this sample were more than 65,000 clones; around 88% of them appeared once. Together, the top ten hold 5.3% of the sample. What was sequenced was peripheral blood. The origin of the receptors is a man aged 50-59 years with active COVID-19.

The chain uses TRBV7-6 and TRBJ2-5, with D tentatively TRBD2 (7 bases). V was clipped by 4 bases and J by 5 bases, with 17 bases between them. This CDR3 is 15 amino acids long. Germline values: CDR1 SGHVS, CDR2 FNYEAQ. In DNA, the CDR3 is TGTGCCAGCAGCTCCGAGGTCGGGGGGCGGGAGACCCAGTACTTC. As protein: CASSSEVGGRETQYF.

A few counts support this clone. The chain links TRBV21-1 to TRBJ1-5. TRBV21-1 is a pseudogene. The CDR3 has 13 residues. This CDR3 reads CASSKALSQPQHF. CDR3 bases: TGTGCCAGCAGCAAAGCCCTGAGTCAGCCCCAGCATTTT.

The rearrangement joins TRBV5-8 to TRBJ2-7, with 9 nucleotides matching TRBD1. V lost 2 bases, J lost 5 bases, and 8 bases stayed unmatched. Germline CDR1 and CDR2: SGHTS and YDEGEE. CDR3 size: 15 residues. DNA of the CDR3: TGTGCCAGCAGCTTCATGGACAGGGGTGTCCACGAGCAGTACTTC. It codes for CASSFMDRGVHEQYF. The whole variable domain, filled in from reference TRBV5-8 and TRBJ2-7, reads EAGVTQSPTHLIKTRGQQATLRCSPISGHTSVYWYQQALGLGLQFLLWYDEGEERNRGNFPPRFSGRQFPNYSSELNVNALELEDSALYLCASSFMDRGVHEQYFGPGTRLTVT.

The V and J genes are TRBV6-5 and TRBJ1-5; the D gene is possibly TRBD1 (6 bases). The CDR3 contains 15 residues. The germline V and J ends were trimmed by 6 bases and 11 bases, with 23 bases remaining between them. Germline V gene lookup returns CDR1 MNHEY and CDR2 SVGAGI. CDR3 region: CASRESRGKGWAQHF. Written as DNA, the CDR3 is TGTGCCAGCAGGGAGAGCAGGGGTAAAGGGTGGGCCCAGCATTTT.

The CDR3 sequence is CASSLAGTTSYEQYF. The CDR3 region has the DNA TGCGCCAGCAGCTTGGCCGGGACAACCTCCTACGAGCAGTACTTC. The chain combines TRBV5-1 with TRBJ2-7; possibly TRBD1 for D (6 bases). V was clipped by 0 bases and J by 0 bases, with 10 bases between them. Germline values: CDR1 SGHRS, CDR2 YFSETQ. There are 15 residues in the CDR3. Complete variable domain (other parts from reference TRBV5-1 and TRBJ2-7): KAGVTQTPRYLIKTRGQQVTLSCSPISGHRSVSWYQQTPGQGLQFLFEYFSETQRNKGNFPGRFSGRQFSNSRSEMNVSTLELGDSALYLCASSLAGTTSYEQYFGPGTRLTVT.

V is TRBV19 and J is TRBJ2-2; D may be TRBD2 (7 bases). This CDR3 has 15 residues. CDR1 is LNHDA and CDR2 is SQIVND in the germline V gene (reference sequence). Trimming took 5 bases from V and 4 from J, leaving 14 bases between them. The CDR3: CASSSWGGGTGELFF. The CDR3 DNA sequence: TGTGCCAGTAGTTCGTGGGGGGGCGGCACCGGGGAGCTGTTTTTT.

The CDR3 loop reads CASSETGITDTQYF. The CDR3 DNA follows: TGTGCCAGCAGTGAAACCGGGATCACAGATACGCAGTATTTT. The chain combines TRBV2 with TRBJ2-3, with D perhaps matching TRBD2 (5 bases). CDR1 and CDR2 from the germline V gene are SNHLY and FYNNEI. The CDR3 sequence is 14 residues long. V lost 2 bases and J lost 2, with 8 bases in between. The full variable domain, in which reference TRBV2 and TRBJ2-3 provide the parts outside the CDR3, is EPEVTQTPSHQVTQMGQEVILRCVPISNHLYFYWYRQILGQKVEFLVSFYNNEISEKSEIFDDQFSVERPDGSNFTLKIRSTKLEDSAMYFCASSETGITDTQYFGPGTRLTVL.

The V and J genes are TRBV7-3 and TRBJ2-1; possible D gene TRBD2, 6 bases. Germline CDR1 reads SGHTA; CDR2 reads FQGTGA. The length of the CDR3 is 14 residues. V was trimmed by 4 bases and J by 10 bases, leaving 17 bases between them. CDR3 sequence reads: CASSSLPAGSEQFF. The CDR3 DNA follows: TGTGCCAGCAGCTCCCTCCCGGCGGGGAGCGAGCAGTTCTTC.

The J gene is TRBJ2-6, the V gene TRBV5-1; a possible D gene is TRBD1 (6 bases). V was trimmed by 2 bases and J by 0 bases, leaving 6 bases between them. Germline CDR1 is SGHRS and CDR2 is YFSETQ. The CDR3 sequence is 15 residues long. The CDR3 nucleotides are TGCGCCAGCAGCTTAGGGGGCTCTGGGGCCAACGTCCTGACTTTC. It codes for CASSLGGSGANVLTF.